This TCR beta chain was found in a study of CD8 T cells in ankylosing spondylitis. General study findings and limits: Reportedly, significant enrichment of disease-linked clones occurred in matched ankylosing spondylitis synovial fluid. What appeared characteristic of ankylosing spondylitis blood was a TCR beta motif of fewer than ten highly homologous variants.

A quantitative 5'-RACE method, one with molecular barcodes, was used to make TCR beta libraries. TCRdb itself ran the 5' RACE reads through MiXCR, one entry per CDR3 protein. The repertoire holds just under 550,000 distinct CDR3 sequences, with more than 9.5% as singletons. Germline values: CDR1 DFQATT, CDR2 SNEGSKA (reference sequence). This CDR3 is 11 amino acids long. Only a few counts were recorded for this clonotype. Antigen: not known. Sequencing used blood, either unsorted or a sorted T cell fraction (not recorded which). V and J are TRBV20-1 and TRBJ2-7, with D perhaps matching TRBD1 (5 bases). The clonotype was recovered from a male donor with ankylosing spondylitis. In nucleotides, the CDR3 is TGCAACTTGGGGCGGAGTCTCGAGCAGTACTTC. It codes for CNLGRSLEQYF.